This T cell receptor beta chain was identified in a study of tumor-infiltrating lymphocytes in primary liver carcinoma (dated by TCRdb to about 2017). Broadly, across the study: Hepatocellular carcinoma (four) or combined HCC and intrahepatic cholangiocarcinoma (one) was present in the five patients, who were three men and two women aged 30 to 69 years. The five patients had tumors staged T1-T3 N0M0, with maximum diameters ranging from about 4.2 to 10 cm. Samples yielded roughly 3.5 to 7.5 million productive TCRbeta reads; read depth did not differ significantly between tissue types. For each liver tumor, the study sampled five regions along with adjacent normal tissue and blood, and applied TCRbeta repertoire sequencing, expression microarrays and whole-exome sequencing. A total of approximately 35 specimens from 5 patients underwent TCRbeta repertoire sequencing, comprising some 25 tumor regions, 5 adjacent noncancerous liver tissues and 5 peripheral blood samples. High reproducibility was observed for the technical replicate repertoires, with mean shared-clone rates approximately 0.92 and correlation coefficients above 0.95. General findings and caveats noted by the study authors: Consistent with antigen-driven expansion, pairs of tumor regions showed higher repertoire overlap (mean about 36%) than either tumor-adjacent pairs (around 17%) or tumor-blood pairs (around 15%). The top 250 clones made up a significantly larger repertoire fraction in tumors than in blood (p = 0.039). Bulk unsorted samples precluded comparing CD4+ and CD8+ T cell repertoires. Only the TCR beta chain was sequenced, which likely underestimates true repertoire diversity because unpaired alpha chains were not captured. Only four or five patients were included in the study, and the authors note that the findings should be validated in a larger study.

The CDR3 sequence holds 14 residues, the cysteine and phenylalanine included. The entry retains the CDR3 DNA only, 42 bases that are in frame from base 1. The germline V gene encodes CDR1 SGHDT and CDR2 YYEEEE. Remarks on this clonotype: Which antigen it targets is not known. An end of the junction differs from the germline gene, which may be a read error.

Without any cell sorting, total RNA and DNA were extracted together from 20-30 mg of bulk tissue using the AllPrep DNA/RNA mini kit. Between November 2015 and March 2016, several patients in China with histopathologically diagnosed primary liver carcinoma had their tumors surgically resected. At the time of sampling, the patients had chronic HBV infection and had not received any treatment. Pieces of fresh tumor and adjacent tissue were cut in half, with one half kept in RNAlater at -80 degrees C and the other half sent for histology. Starting from about 500 ng total RNA, TCRbeta-specific cDNA was produced by reverse transcription with a constant-region primer and ProtoScript II reverse transcriptase. Construction of the TCRbeta libraries relied on three nested rounds of multiplex PCR, following a slightly modified ARM-PCR procedure. The first two PCR rounds used multiplex TRBV1-TRBV30 forward primers with a Cbeta reverse primer, each for 10 cycles. Sample barcodes and Illumina adapters were added in a final 25-cycle PCR with Deep VentR polymerase. Before sequencing, amplicons of 200-500 bp were gel-purified using a QIAquick gel extraction kit. An Illumina HiSeq 2500 was used to sequence the TCRbeta amplicons, generating 250-bp paired-end reads. The original methods were these. To recover full CDR3 sequences, reads were quality-trimmed using Trimmomatic v0.33 and paired reads were then merged using FLASH v1.2.11. MiGEC v1.2.1b assigned V, D and J germline segments to the rearranged TCRbeta sequences. Clonotype statistics and Shannon-Wiener diversity indices were calculated with VDJtools v1.0.0. Except for diversity analysis, only each sample's 250 most abundant clonotypes were used in subsequent analyses to reduce sampling bias. TCRdb passed the public sequencing reads through fastp at Q25 and MiXCR, retaining productive beta sequences. Rows merge per CDR3 protein into single entries with the most common DNA and genes. The V and J calls reflect TCRdb's pipeline rather than the authors' work. This sample comprises some 130,000 distinct CDR3 sequences, around 70% of them detected only once. The ten largest clonotypes hold more than 7% of the sample.

The sample taken for sequencing was tumor-adjacent normal liver tissue. The sequence is built from TRBV5-6 and TRBJ2-4; the D gene identity is not certain. The clonotype originates from a woman in her sixties or seventies with primary liver carcinoma and hepatitis B virus infection. The DNA sequence is TGTGCCGGCAGCTTGAGGCACTACAAAAACATCCAGTACTTC. It is translated as CAGSLRHYKNIQYF.